This TCR beta chain was recorded in a study of T cell clones after liver transplantation. Study-level background: Post-transplant blood was tracked for graft-donor-reactive T cell clones identified in a pre-transplant mixed lymphocyte reaction.

V was trimmed by 3 bases and J by 4 bases, leaving 22 bases between them. This CDR3 comprises 17 residues. Sequencing used immunoSEQ multiplex PCR; TCRdb keeps in-frame clones, though not all of them. The sample includes around 110,000 clones, over 75% of them seen just once. The chain links TRBV23-1 to TRBJ2-7, with a weak D call TRBD2 (5 bases). TRBV23-1 is an ORF, with its function uncertain. This TCR came from a human patient who received a liver transplant. Some T cells may be graft donor cells. The source material was CD4+ T cells from blood, sampled 12 months after liver transplant. As DNA, the CDR3 is TGCGCCAGCAGTCAGGTTGGGCCCTCTGGAGGATTATACGAGCAGTACTTC. Translated: CASSQVGPSGGLYEQYF.